This T cell receptor beta chain is from a study of blood T cells in healthy people across ages. Notes on the study in general: Significant beta diversity loss was already apparent by age roughly 38, declining roughly linearly.

In the case of this clonotype: Its antigen is as yet unknown. This may stem from a read error, because a much larger clone lies one nucleotide away. Because it lacks the conserved phenylalanine or tryptophan at the end, this CDR3 is likely a read error.

A J-beta primer mix and a sample-barcoded 5' primer were used in a second PCR of roughly 6 to 11 cycles. The study obtained at least 3 million CDR3-containing paired-end reads from every sample. From the 5' RACE reads, TCRdb called clonotypes with MiXCR, one entry per CDR3 protein. The profile shows roughly 1.6 million distinct CDR3 sequences, roughly 30% of them singletons. This CDR3 contains 13 residues. V lost 4 bases, J lost 7 bases, and 8 bases stayed unmatched. Germline V gives CDR1 DFQATT, CDR2 SNEGSKA (reference sequence). The sequence was obtained from a woman under 40 in good health. The chain has TRBV20-1 and TRBJ2-5; 8 bases map to TRBD1. The sequencing input was blood. DNA of the CDR3: TGCAGTGCTAAAAGGACAGGGTCGGGGACCCAGTACTAC. Its translation is CSAKRTGSGTQYY.